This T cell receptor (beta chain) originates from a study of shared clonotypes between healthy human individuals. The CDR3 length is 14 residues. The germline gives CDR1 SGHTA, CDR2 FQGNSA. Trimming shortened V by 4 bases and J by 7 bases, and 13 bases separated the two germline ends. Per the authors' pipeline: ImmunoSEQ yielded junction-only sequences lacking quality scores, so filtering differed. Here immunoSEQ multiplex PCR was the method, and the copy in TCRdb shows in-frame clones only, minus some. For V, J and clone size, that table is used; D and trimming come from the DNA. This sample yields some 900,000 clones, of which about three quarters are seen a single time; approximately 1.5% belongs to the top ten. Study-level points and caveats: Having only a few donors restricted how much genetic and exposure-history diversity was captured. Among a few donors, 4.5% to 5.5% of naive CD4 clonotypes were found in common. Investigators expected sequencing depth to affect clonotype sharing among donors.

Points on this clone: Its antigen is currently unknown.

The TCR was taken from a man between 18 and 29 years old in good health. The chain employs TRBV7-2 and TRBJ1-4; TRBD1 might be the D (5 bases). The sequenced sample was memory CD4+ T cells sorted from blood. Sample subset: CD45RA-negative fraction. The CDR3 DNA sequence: TGTGCCAGCAGCTCCGGGACTAGGGGTGAAAAACTGTTTTTT. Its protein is CASSSGTRGEKLFF.